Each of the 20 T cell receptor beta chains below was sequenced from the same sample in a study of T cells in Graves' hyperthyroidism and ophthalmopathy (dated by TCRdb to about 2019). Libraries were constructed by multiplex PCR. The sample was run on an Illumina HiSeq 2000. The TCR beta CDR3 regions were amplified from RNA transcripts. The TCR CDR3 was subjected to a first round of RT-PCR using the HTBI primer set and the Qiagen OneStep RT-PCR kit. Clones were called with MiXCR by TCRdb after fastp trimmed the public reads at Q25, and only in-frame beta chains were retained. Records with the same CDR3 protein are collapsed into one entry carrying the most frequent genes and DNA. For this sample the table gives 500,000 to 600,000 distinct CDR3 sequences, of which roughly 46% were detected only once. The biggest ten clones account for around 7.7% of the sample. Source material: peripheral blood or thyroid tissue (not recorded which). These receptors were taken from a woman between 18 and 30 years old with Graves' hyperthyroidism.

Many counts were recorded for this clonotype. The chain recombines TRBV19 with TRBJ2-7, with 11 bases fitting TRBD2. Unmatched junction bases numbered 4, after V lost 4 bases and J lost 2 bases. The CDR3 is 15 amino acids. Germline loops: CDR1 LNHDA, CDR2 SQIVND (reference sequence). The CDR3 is CASSTRLAGTYEQYF. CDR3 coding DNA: TGTGCCAGTAGTACAAGACTAGCGGGGACCTACGAGCAGTACTTC.

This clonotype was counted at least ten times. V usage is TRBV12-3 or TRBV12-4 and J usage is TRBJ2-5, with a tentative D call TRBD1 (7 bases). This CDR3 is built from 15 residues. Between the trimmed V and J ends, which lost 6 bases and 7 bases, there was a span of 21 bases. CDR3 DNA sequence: TGTGCCAGCAGCCCATCTAGGGGGCGGGACGCGACCCAGTACTTC. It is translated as CASSPSRGRDATQYF.

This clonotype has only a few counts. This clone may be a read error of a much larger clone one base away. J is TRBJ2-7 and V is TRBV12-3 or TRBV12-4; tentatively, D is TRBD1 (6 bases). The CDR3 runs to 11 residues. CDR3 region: CVSSLGVTGYF. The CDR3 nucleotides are TGTGTCAGCAGTTTAGGAGTGACAGGGTACTTC.

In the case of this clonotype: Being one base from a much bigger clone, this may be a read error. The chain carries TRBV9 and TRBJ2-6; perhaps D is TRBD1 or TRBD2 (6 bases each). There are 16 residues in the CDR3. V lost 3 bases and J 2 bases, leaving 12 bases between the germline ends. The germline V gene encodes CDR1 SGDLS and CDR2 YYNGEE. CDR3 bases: TGTGCCAGCAGCGCCACCGGGGGCCCTGGGGCCAACGTCCTGACTTTC. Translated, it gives CASSATGGPGANVLTF. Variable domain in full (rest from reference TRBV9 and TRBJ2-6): DSGVTQTPKHLITATGQRVTLRCSPRSGDLSVYWYQQSLDQGLQFLIQYYNGEERAKGNILERFSAQQFPDLHSELNLSSLELGDSALYFCASSATGGPGANVLTFGAGSRLTVL.

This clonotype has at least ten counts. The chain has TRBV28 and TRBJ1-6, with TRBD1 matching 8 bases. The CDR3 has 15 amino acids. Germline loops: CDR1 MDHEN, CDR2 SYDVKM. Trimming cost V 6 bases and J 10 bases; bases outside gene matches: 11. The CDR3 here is CASSSRTGMRSPLHF. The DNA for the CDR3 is TGTGCCAGCAGCTCCAGGACAGGGATGAGGTCACCCCTCCACTTT.

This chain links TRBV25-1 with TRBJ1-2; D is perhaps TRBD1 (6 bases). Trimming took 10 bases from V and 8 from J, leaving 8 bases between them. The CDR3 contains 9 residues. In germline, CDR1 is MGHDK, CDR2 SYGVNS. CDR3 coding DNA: TGTGCCACAGGGGAAGGCTACACCTTC. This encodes CATGEGYTF.

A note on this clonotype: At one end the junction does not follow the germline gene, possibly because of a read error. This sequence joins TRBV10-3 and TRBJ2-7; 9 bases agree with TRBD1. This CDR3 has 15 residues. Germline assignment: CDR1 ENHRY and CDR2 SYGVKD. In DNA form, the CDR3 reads TGTGCCAGCAGTTTGGTGCCGACAGGGGGCTACGAGCAGTACTTC. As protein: CASSLVPTGGYEQYF.

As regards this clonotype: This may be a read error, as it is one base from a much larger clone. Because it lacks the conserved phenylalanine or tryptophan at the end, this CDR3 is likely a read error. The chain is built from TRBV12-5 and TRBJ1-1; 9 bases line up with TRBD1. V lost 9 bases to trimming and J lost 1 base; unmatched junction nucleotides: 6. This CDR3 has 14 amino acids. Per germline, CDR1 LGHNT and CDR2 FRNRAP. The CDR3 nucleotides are TGTGCTAGCTACAGGGGGCGCAGGAACACTGAAGCTTTCCTT. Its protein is CASYRGRRNTEAFL.

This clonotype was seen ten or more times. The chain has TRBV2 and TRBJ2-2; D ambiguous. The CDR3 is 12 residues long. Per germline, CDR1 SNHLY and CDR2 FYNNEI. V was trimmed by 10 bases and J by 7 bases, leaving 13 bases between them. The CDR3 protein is CANAEIVGELFF. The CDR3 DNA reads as TGTGCCAACGCCGAGATAGTCGGGGAGCTGTTTTTT.

The chain's CDR3 is CASSRREWDNEQFF. In DNA, the CDR3 is TGCGCCAGCAGTCGGCGGGAATGGGACAATGAGCAGTTCTTC. The chain links TRBV5-1 to TRBJ2-7, with D tentatively TRBD2 (6 bases). The better agreement between TRBJ2-1 and the DNA end casts doubt on the J call. The CDR3 sequence is 14 residues long. Germline V gene lookup returns CDR1 SGHRS and CDR2 YFSETQ.

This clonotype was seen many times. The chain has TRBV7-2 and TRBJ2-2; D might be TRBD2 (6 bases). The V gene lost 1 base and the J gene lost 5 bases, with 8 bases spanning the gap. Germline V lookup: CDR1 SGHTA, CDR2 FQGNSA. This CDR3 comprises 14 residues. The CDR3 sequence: CASSLVGGTGELFF. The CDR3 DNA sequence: TGTGCCAGCAGCTTAGTCGGGGGTACCGGGGAGCTGTTTTTT. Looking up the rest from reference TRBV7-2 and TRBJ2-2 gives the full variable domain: GAGVSQSPSNKVTEKGKDVELRCDPISGHTALYWYRQSLGQGLEFLIYFQGNSAPDKSGLPSDRFSAERTGGSVSTLTIQRTQQEDSAVYLCASSLVGGTGELFFGEGSRLTVL.

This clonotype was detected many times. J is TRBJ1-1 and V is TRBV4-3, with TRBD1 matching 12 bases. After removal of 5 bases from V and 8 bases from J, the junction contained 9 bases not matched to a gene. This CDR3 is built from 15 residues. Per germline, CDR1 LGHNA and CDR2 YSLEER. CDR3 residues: CASSLGTGGRGEAFF. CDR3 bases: TGCGCCAGCAGCTTAGGGACAGGGGGCCGTGGCGAAGCTTTCTTT.

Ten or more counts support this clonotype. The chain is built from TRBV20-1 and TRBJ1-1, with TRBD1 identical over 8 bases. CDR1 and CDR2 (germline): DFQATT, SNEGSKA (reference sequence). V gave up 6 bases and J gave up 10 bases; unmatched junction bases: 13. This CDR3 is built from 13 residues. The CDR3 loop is CSALEDRVGLAFF. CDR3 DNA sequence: TGCAGTGCCCTAGAGGACAGGGTGGGTTTAGCTTTCTTT.

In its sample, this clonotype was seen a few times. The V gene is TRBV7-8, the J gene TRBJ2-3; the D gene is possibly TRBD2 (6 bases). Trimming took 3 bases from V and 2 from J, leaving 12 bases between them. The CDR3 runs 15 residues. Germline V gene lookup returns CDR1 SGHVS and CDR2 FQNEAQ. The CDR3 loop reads CASSFGLADTDTQYF. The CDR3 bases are TGTGCCAGCAGCTTTGGGTTAGCGGACACAGATACGCAGTATTTT.

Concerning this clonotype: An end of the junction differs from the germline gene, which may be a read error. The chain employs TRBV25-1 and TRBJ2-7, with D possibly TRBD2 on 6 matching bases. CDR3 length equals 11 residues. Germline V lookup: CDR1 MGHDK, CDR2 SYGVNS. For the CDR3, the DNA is TGCCAAGATTGGCCGGAGGGGGAGCAGTACTTC. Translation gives CQDWPEGEQYF.

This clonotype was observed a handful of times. CDR3 in amino acids: CAIGTSGRTDTQYF. CDR3 sequence (DNA): TGTGCCATTGGAACTAGCGGGAGGACAGATACGCAGTATTTT. V usage is TRBV10-3 and J usage is TRBJ2-3; 12 positions match TRBD2. This CDR3 has 14 residues. Germline trimming cut 9 bases from V and 3 bases from J; bases unmatched to any gene: 4. CDR1 is ENHRY, CDR2 SYGVKD, per germline.

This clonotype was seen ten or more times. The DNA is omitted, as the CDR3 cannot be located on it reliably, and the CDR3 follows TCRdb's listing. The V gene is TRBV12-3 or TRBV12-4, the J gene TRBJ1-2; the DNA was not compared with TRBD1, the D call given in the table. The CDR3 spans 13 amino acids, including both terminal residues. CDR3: CASNPGQYFGYTF.

CDR3 loop: CASIGGMNTEAFF. CDR3 coding DNA: TGTGCCAGCATCGGCGGGATGAACACTGAAGCTTTCTTT. V usage is TRBV6-6 and J usage is TRBJ1-1; no reliable D call. The germline V and J ends were trimmed by 7 bases and 0 bases, with 9 bases remaining between them. CDR1 and CDR2 (germline): MNHNY, SVGAGI (reference sequence). This CDR3 is built from 13 residues.

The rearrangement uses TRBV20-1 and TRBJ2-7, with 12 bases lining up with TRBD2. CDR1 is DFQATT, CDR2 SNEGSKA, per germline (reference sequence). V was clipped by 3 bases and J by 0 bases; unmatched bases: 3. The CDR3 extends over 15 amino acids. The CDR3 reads CSARLTSGSSYEQYF. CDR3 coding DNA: TGCAGTGCTAGGCTGACTAGCGGGAGCTCCTACGAGCAGTACTTC.

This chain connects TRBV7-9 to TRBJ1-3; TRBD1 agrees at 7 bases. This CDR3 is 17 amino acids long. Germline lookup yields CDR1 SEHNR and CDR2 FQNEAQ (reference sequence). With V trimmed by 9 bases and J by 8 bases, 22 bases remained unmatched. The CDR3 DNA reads TGTGCCAGTTGCCCCGACAGGGCACCTTGGAATGGCTACACCATATATTTT. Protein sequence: CASCPDRAPWNGYTIYF.